This entry describes one T cell receptor (beta chain). Its antigen remains unidentified. These data belong to a study of cytomegalovirus exposure and HLA in healthy donors. Study-level background: Early released data comprised some 91 million unique TCRs from HLA-typed donors. Study findings and constraints: Trimming of TCR beta V- and J-genes showed a link, identified in a later analysis, to a missense DCLRE1C variant. Rare TCR sequences predominated, though certain public TCRs were found in many donors.

The junction had 5 bases not matched to a gene; V was cut back by 6 bases and J by 0 bases. CDR1 and CDR2 from the germline V gene are MNHNS and SASEGT. The CDR3 has 15 amino acids. The study ran its PCR with 60 Vbeta and 13 Jbeta primers. The assay was immunoSEQ multiplex PCR, and TCRdb's table has in-frame clones only and misses some. The table records about 170,000 clones, 73% of them present only once. The sequencing sample was made of PBMCs. This clonotype was sampled from a woman between 18 and 30 years old in good health and CMV-seropositive. This chain uses TRBV6-1 with TRBJ1-5; TRBD1 agrees at 7 bases. The CDR3 spells CASRPGQVSNQPQHF. In DNA form, the CDR3 reads TGTGCCAGCAGGCCCGGACAGGTTAGCAATCAGCCCCAGCATTTT.